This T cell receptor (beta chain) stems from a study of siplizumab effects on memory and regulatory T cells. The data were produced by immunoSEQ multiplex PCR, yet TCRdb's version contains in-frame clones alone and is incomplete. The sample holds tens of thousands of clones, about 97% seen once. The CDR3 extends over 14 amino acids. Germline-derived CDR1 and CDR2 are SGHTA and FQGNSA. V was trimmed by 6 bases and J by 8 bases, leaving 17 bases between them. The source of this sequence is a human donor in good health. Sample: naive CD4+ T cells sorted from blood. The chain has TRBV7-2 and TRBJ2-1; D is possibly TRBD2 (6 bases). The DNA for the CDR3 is TGTGCCAGCAGGCTAGCGATGGGATTGTATGAGCAGTTCTTC. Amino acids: CASRLAMGLYEQFF.